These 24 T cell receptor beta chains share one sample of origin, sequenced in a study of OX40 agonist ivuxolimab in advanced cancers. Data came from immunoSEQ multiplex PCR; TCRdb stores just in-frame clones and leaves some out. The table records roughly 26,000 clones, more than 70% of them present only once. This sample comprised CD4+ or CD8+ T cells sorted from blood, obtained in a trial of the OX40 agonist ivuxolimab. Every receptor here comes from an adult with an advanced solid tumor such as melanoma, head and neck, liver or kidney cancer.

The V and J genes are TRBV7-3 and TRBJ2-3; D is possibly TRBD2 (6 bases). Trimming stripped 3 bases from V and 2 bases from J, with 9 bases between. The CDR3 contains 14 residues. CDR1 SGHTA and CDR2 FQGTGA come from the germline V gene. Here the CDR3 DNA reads TGTGCCAGCAGCTTTGGGGGGATCACAGATACGCAGTATTTT. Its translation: CASSFGGITDTQYF.

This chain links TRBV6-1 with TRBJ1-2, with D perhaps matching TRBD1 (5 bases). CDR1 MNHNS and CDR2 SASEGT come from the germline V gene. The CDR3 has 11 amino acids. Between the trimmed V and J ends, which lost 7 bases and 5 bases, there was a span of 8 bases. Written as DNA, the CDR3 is TGTGCCAGCACGACAGAGTATGGCTACACCTTC. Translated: CASTTEYGYTF.

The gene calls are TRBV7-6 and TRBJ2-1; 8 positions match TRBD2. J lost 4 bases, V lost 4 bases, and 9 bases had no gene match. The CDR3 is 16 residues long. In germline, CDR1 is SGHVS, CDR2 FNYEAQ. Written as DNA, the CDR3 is TGTGCCAGCAGCTCATCCGGGACTAGGCTATACAATGAGCAGTTCTTC. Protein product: CASSSSGTRLYNEQFF.

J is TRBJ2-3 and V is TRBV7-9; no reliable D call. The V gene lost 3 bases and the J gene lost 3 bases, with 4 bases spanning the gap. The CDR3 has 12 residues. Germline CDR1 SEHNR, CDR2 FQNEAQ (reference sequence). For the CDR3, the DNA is TGTGCCAGCAGCTTGGGGACAGATACGCAGTATTTT. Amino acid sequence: CASSLGTDTQYF.

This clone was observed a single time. In nucleotides, the CDR3 is TGTGCCAGTACAAGGAGGGCAGAAAGGGCTGGCTACACCTTC. Translating gives CASTRRAERAGYTF. This chain joins TRBV19 and TRBJ1-2; no clear D. Germline V gene data show CDR1 as LNHDA and CDR2 as SQIVND (reference sequence). V dropped 7 bases and J dropped 7 bases, with 19 bases sitting between them. CDR3 size: 14 residues. Using reference TRBV19 and TRBJ1-2 for the parts outside the CDR3, the full variable domain is DGGITQSPKYLFRKEGQNVTLSCEQNLNHDAMYWYRQDPGQGLRLIYYSQIVNDFQKGDIAEGYSVSREKKESFPLTVTSAQKNPTAFYLCASTRRAERAGYTFGSGTRLTVV.

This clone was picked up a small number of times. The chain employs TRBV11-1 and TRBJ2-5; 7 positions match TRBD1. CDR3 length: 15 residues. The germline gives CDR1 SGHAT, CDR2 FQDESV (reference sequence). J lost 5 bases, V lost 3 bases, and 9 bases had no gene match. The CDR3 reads CASSLRSDRAETQYF. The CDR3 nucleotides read TGTGCCAGCAGCTTGCGCTCAGACAGGGCTGAGACCCAGTACTTC.

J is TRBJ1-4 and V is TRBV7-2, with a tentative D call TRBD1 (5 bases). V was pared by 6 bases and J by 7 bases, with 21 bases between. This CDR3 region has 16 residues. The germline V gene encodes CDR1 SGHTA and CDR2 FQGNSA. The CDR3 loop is CASSNRQLGYGEKLFF. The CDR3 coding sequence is TGTGCCAGCAGTAATCGACAGTTGGGTTACGGTGAAAAACTGTTTTTT.

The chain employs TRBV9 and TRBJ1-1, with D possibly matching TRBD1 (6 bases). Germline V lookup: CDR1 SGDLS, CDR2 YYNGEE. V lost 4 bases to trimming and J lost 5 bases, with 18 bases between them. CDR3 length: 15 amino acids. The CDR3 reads CASSPTGFVGTEAFF. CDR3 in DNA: TGTGCCAGCAGCCCCACAGGGTTCGTAGGGACTGAAGCTTTCTTT.

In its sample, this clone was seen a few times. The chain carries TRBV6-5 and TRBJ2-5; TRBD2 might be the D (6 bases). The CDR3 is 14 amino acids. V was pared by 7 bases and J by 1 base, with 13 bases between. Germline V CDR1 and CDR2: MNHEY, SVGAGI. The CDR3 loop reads CASKIRGIQETQYF. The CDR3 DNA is TGTGCCAGCAAAATACGCGGGATCCAAGAGACCCAGTACTTC.

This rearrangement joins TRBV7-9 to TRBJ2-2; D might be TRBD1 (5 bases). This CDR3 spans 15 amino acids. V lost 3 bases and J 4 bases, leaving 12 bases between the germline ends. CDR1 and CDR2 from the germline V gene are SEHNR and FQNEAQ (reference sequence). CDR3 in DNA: TGTGCCAGCAGCTTTCAAACAGGAAGCACCGGGGAGCTGTTTTTT. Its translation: CASSFQTGSTGELFF.

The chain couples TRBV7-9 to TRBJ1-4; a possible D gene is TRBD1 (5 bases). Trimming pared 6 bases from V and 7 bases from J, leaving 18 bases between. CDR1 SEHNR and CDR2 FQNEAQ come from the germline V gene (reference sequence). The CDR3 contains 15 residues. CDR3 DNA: TGTGCCAGCAGTTTTAATCCCCAGGGCGGTGAAAAACTGTTTTTT. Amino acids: CASSFNPQGGEKLFF.

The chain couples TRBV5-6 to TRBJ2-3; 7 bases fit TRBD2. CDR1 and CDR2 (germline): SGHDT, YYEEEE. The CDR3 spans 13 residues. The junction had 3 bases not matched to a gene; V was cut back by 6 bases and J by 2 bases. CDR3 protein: CASTGLSTDTQYF. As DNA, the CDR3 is TGTGCCAGCACGGGACTATCCACAGATACGCAGTATTTT.

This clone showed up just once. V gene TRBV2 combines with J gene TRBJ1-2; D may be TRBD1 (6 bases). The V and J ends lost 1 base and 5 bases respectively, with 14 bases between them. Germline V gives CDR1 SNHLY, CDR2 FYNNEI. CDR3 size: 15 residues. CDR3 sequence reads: CASSEDQGNWYGYTF. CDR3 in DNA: TGTGCCAGCAGTGAAGACCAGGGGAATTGGTATGGCTACACCTTC. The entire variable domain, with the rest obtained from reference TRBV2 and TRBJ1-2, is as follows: EPEVTQTPSHQVTQMGQEVILRCVPISNHLYFYWYRQILGQKVEFLVSFYNNEISEKSEIFDDQFSVERPDGSNFTLKIRSTKLEDSAMYFCASSEDQGNWYGYTFGSGTRLTVV.

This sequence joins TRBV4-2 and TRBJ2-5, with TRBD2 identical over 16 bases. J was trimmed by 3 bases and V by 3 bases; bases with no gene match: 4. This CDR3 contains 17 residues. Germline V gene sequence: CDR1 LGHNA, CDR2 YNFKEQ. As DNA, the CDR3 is TGTGCCAGCAGCCATGGGACTAGCGGGGGGGCTAAAGAGACCCAGTACTTC. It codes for CASSHGTSGGAKETQYF.

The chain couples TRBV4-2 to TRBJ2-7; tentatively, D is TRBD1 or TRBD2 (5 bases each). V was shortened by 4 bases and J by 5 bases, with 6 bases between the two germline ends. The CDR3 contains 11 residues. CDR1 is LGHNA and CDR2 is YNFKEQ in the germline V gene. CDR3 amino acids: CASSRGNEQYF. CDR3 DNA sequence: TGTGCCAGCAGCCGGGGGAACGAGCAGTACTTC.

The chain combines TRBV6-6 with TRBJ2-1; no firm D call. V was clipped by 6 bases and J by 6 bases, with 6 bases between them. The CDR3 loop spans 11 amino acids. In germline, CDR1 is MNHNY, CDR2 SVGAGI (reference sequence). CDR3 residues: CASSVVNEQFF. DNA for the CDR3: TGTGCCAGCAGCGTGGTCAATGAGCAGTTCTTC.

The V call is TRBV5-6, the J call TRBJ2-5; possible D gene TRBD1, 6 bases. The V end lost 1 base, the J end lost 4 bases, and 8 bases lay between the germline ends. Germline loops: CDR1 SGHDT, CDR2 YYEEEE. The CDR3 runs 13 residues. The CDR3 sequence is CASSLTGRETQYF. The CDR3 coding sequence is TGTGCCAGCAGCTTGACAGGGCGAGAGACCCAGTACTTC.

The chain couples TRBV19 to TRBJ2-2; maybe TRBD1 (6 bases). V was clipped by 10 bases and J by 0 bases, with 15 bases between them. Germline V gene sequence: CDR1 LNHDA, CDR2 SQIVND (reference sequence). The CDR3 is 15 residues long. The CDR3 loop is CATNRGHSNTGELFF. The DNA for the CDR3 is TGTGCCACGAACCGGGGACACTCGAACACCGGGGAGCTGTTTTTT.

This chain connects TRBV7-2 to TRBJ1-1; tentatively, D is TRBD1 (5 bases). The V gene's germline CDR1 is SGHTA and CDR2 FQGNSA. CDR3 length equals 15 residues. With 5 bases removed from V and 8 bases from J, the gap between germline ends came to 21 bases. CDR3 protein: CASSGRRTGPSEAFF. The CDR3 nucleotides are TGTGCCAGCAGCGGCCGAAGGACGGGACCTAGCGAAGCTTTCTTT.

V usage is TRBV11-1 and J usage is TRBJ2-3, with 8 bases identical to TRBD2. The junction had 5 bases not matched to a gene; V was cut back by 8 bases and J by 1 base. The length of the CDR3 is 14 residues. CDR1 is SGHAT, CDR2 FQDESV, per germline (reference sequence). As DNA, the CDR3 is TGTGCCAGCCACGGGGGGGCTGGCACAGATACGCAGTATTTT. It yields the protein CASHGGAGTDTQYF.

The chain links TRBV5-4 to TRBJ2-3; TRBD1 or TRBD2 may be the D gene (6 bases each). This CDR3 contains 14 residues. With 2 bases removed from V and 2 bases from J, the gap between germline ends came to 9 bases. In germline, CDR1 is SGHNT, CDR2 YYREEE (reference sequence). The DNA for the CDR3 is TGTGCCAGCAGCTTCCGGGGGCCCACAGATACGCAGTATTTT. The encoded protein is CASSFRGPTDTQYF.

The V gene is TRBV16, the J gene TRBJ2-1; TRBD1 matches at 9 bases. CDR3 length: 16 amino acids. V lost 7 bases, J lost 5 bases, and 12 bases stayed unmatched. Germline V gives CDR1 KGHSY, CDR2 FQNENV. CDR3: CASTKDRGNLHNEQFF. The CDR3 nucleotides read TGTGCCAGCACCAAAGACAGGGGGAACTTACACAATGAGCAGTTCTTC.

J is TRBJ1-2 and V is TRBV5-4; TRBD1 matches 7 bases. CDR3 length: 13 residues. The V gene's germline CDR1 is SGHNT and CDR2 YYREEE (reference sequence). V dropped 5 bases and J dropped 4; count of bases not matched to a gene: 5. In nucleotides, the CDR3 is TGTGCCAGCAGTTCGGGACAGTTCTATGGCTACACCTTC. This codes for CASSSGQFYGYTF.

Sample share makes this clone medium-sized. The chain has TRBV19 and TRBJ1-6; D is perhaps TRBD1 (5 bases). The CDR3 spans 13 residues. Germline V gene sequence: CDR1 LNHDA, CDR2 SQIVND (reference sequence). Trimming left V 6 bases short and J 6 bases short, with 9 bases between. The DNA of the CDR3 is TGTGCCAGTAGGGACATTATTAATTCACCCCTCCACTTT. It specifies CASRDIINSPLHF.